Given below is one T cell receptor beta chain in context. Its target is not known. This sample is drawn from a study of blood T cells in healthy people across ages. Overall study results and limits: Greater diversity and more naive CD4+ cells were seen in long-lived donors than in aged donors.

Total RNA extracted from each sample amounted to at least 6 micrograms. Germline assignment: CDR1 LGHNT and CDR2 FRNRAP. CDR3 size: 15 residues. Through a sample-barcoded 5' primer and a J-beta primer mix, a second PCR was run for roughly 6 to 12 cycles. Unique molecular identifiers of 12 random nucleotides labeled each cDNA. MiXCR, applied by TCRdb to the 5' RACE reads, yields one record per CDR3 protein. The data hold under 800,000 distinct CDR3 sequences, with more than 40% observed a single time. The chain has TRBV12-5 and TRBJ2-1; TRBD1 aligns across 8 bases. The J call may be mistaken, given a closer DNA end match to TRBJ2-7. The TCR was taken from a woman in her fifties or sixties in good health. Sequenced input: blood. The CDR3 DNA sequence: TGTGCTAGTGGTTCCGGGACAGGAGGATACAATGAGCAGTACTTC. It is translated as CASGSGTGGYNEQYF.